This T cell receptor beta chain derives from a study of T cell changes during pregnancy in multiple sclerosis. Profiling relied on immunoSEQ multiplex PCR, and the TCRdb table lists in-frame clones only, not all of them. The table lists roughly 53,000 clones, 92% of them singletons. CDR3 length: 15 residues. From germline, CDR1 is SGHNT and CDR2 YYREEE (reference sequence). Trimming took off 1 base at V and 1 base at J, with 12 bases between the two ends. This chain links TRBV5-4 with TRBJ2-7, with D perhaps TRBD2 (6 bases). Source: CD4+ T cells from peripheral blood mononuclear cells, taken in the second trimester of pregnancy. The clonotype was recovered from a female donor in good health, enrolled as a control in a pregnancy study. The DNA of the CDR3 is TGTGCCAGCAGCTTGTCGCGGGACGAATCCTACGAGCAGTACTTC. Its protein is CASSLSRDESYEQYF.